A single sample is the source of the 18 T cell receptor beta chains below, sequenced in a study of spatial heterogeneity in lung cancer. This sample's time point: sample taken at primary tumor resection. Whole RNA came from tumor, nontumor lung or frozen PBMC and was sequenced without being sorted. In TCRdb, the 5' RACE reads were re-called with MiXCR into one record per CDR3 protein. The sample contains about 5,100 distinct CDR3 sequences, approximately 24% of which appear only once. The input for sequencing was PBMCs, taken at surgery. These receptor sequences come from a male donor with early-stage non-small cell lung cancer.

There are many counts of this clonotype. The genes are TRBV29-1 and TRBJ1-5, with a tentative D call TRBD1 (5 bases). The CDR3 spans 13 residues. Germline loops: CDR1 SQVTM, CDR2 ANQGSEA. V was pared by 4 bases and J by 1 base, with 8 bases between. This chain's CDR3 is CSVAGGSNQPQHF. The CDR3 DNA reads as TGCAGCGTTGCGGGGGGGAGCAATCAGCCCCAGCATTTT.

This clonotype was counted a few times. V usage is TRBV3-1 and J usage is TRBJ2-5; either TRBD1 or TRBD2 may fit D (5 bases each). Germline V gives CDR1 LGHDT, CDR2 YNNKEL (reference sequence). The CDR3 has 16 amino acids. V was shortened by 0 bases and J by 0 bases, with 11 bases between the two germline ends. As DNA, the CDR3 is TGTGCCAGCAGCCAAGAGTCGGGGACCGACCAAGAGACCCAGTACTTC. As protein: CASSQESGTDQETQYF.

The table lists this clonotype with a few counts. The V gene is TRBV7-8, the J gene TRBJ2-7; D is undetermined. V was trimmed by 5 bases and J by 11 bases, leaving 19 bases between them. Germline lookup yields CDR1 SGHVS and CDR2 FQNEAQ. The CDR3 covers 13 residues. The CDR3 protein is CASSPSSGPGKYF. In DNA form, the CDR3 reads TGTGCCAGCAGCCCCAGTTCGGGCCCTGGAAAGTACTTC.

The CDR3 protein is CSVETSGKETQYF. The DNA for the CDR3 is TGCAGTGTCGAGACTAGCGGGAAGGAGACCCAGTACTTC. This chain connects TRBV20-1 to TRBJ2-5, with TRBD2 matching 11 bases. The length of the CDR3 is 13 residues. Germline V gene lookup returns CDR1 DFQATT and CDR2 SNEGSKA (reference sequence). The trim removed 7 bases at V and 5 bases at J, leaving 6 bases unmatched.

The chain joins TRBV2 to TRBJ2-4, with D unresolved. The V end lost 0 bases, the J end lost 8 bases, and 5 bases lay between the germline ends. The CDR3 is 12 amino acids. Per germline, CDR1 SNHLY and CDR2 FYNNEI. The CDR3 DNA follows: TGTGCCAGCAGTGAAGCCGGAGACATTCAGTACTTC. Its translation is CASSEAGDIQYF.

This clonotype was seen a few times. This sequence joins TRBV9 and TRBJ2-1, with D possibly TRBD2 on 6 matching bases. The germline CDR1 and CDR2 sequences are SGDLS and YYNGEE. This CDR3 has 18 amino acids. The V and J ends lost 0 bases and 2 bases respectively, with 18 bases between them. The CDR3 DNA follows: TGTGCCAGCAGCGTAGTCGGAGGAGGGCAGGGCGCCTACAATGAGCAGTTCTTC. Residues: CASSVVGGGQGAYNEQFF.

This chain links TRBV19 with TRBJ1-5; no clear D gene. CDR1 is LNHDA and CDR2 is SQIVND in the germline V gene (reference sequence). V lost 2 bases and J lost 4, with 9 bases in between. This CDR3 spans 14 amino acids. DNA of the CDR3: TGTGCCAGTAGTATAACTGGACCTAATCAGCCCCAGCATTTT. This translates into CASSITGPNQPQHF. Using reference TRBV19 and TRBJ1-5 for the parts outside the CDR3, the full variable domain is DGGITQSPKYLFRKEGQNVTLSCEQNLNHDAMYWYRQDPGQGLRLIYYSQIVNDFQKGDIAEGYSVSREKKESFPLTVTSAQKNPTAFYLCASSITGPNQPQHFGDGTRLSIL.

This clonotype counts as medium-sized (0.01 to 0.1%). V is TRBV6-1 and J is TRBJ2-4; D assignment may be TRBD1 or TRBD2 (6 bases each). V dropped 8 bases and J dropped 2 bases, with 13 bases sitting between them. CDR3 length: 14 residues. In germline, CDR1 is MNHNS, CDR2 SASEGT. The CDR3 loop reads CASEGGGTKNIQYF. The DNA for the CDR3 is TGTGCCAGCGAAGGAGGGGGGACCAAAAACATTCAGTACTTC.

The chain couples TRBV12-3 or TRBV12-4 to TRBJ1-1; D ambiguous. The CDR3 totals 14 residues. The V end lost 1 base, the J end lost 3 bases, and 9 bases lay between the germline ends. The CDR3 sequence is CASSLGVWDTEAFF. CDR3 coding DNA: TGTGCCAGCAGTTTAGGGGTCTGGGACACTGAAGCTTTCTTT.

The chain uses TRBV6-5 and TRBJ1-5; perhaps TRBD1 as D (5 bases). CDR1 and CDR2 from the germline V gene are MNHEY and SVGAGI. CDR3 size: 14 residues. V lost 7 bases and J 2 bases, leaving 12 bases between the germline ends. The CDR3 loop is CASTRGPGNQPQHF. DNA of the CDR3: TGTGCCAGCACCCGGGGCCCGGGCAATCAGCCCCAGCATTTT.

This chain uses TRBV2 with TRBJ2-5; D unresolved. This CDR3 has 11 residues. Germline assignment: CDR1 SNHLY and CDR2 FYNNEI. V lost 6 bases and J 5 bases, leaving 7 bases between the germline ends. The CDR3 spells CASRDLETQYF. The CDR3 DNA follows: TGTGCCAGCAGGGATCTCGAGACCCAGTACTTC.

In its sample, this clonotype ranks as medium-sized. The chain links TRBV18 to TRBJ2-2; TRBD1 is a possible D gene (5 bases). The CDR3 spans 17 residues. Germline V CDR1 and CDR2: KGHSH, LQKENI. Trimming cost V 1 base and J 1 base, with 13 bases left between them. The CDR3 coding sequence is TGTGCCAGCTCACCACGAGCCCCTACAGGGAACACCGGGGAGCTGTTTTTT. It is translated as CASSPRAPTGNTGELFF.

By share, this clonotype counts as medium-sized. V usage is TRBV10-2 and J usage is TRBJ2-7; 11 bases fit TRBD2. Looked up from germline, CDR1 is WSHSY and CDR2 is SAAADI. The CDR3 extends over 14 amino acids. After removal of 8 bases from V and 2 bases from J, the junction contained 5 bases not matched to a gene. CDR3 amino acids: CASLKTSGTYEQYF. DNA of the CDR3: TGCGCCAGCTTAAAGACTAGCGGGACCTACGAGCAGTACTTC.

This clonotype was seen repeatedly, ten times or more. The gene calls are TRBV20-1 and TRBJ1-5; D not certain. CDR1 is DFQATT, CDR2 SNEGSKA, per germline (reference sequence). The CDR3 has 13 residues. Deletions cut 5 bases from V and 9 bases from J, with 17 bases between. The CDR3 DNA follows: TGCAGTGCTTCACCCCGCGTAGAGGTGCCCCAGCATTTT. This sequence encodes CSASPRVEVPQHF.

This clonotype appeared a single time. This chain uses TRBV4-1 with TRBJ2-7; 9 bases line up with TRBD1. V dropped 3 bases and J dropped 3; count of bases not matched to a gene: 6. Germline V lookup: CDR1 MGHRA, CDR2 YSYEKL. CDR3 length equals 15 residues. The CDR3 spells CASSHWTGANYEQYF. Here the CDR3 DNA reads TGCGCCAGCAGCCACTGGACAGGGGCGAACTACGAGCAGTACTTC.

V is TRBV2 and J is TRBJ2-7; weak D call: TRBD1 (5 bases). The CDR3 spans 12 residues. Trimming cost V 2 bases and J 3 bases, with 5 bases left between them. Per germline, CDR1 SNHLY and CDR2 FYNNEI. CDR3 coding DNA: TGTGCCAGCAGTGAACAGGGCTACGAGCAGTACTTC. Translating gives CASSEQGYEQYF.

By frequency in the sample, this clonotype is medium-sized (0.01 to 0.1%). The chain employs TRBV7-9 and TRBJ2-2; 11 bases line up with TRBD2. The CDR3 spans 17 residues. Germline lookup yields CDR1 SEHNR and CDR2 FQNEAQ (reference sequence). The ends lost 6 bases at V and 0 bases at J; junction bases unmatched: 6. The CDR3 nucleotides read TGTGCCAGCAGGCCCCTAGCGGGGGGAACGAACACCGGGGAGCTGTTTTTT. This codes for CASRPLAGGTNTGELFF.

This clonotype is classed as medium-sized. The chain couples TRBV6-1 to TRBJ1-5; the D is unclear. The ends were cut back, 5 bases at V and 3 bases at J, with 8 bases in the middle. Germline V CDR1 and CDR2: MNHNS, SASEGT. CDR3 size: 13 residues. In DNA form, the CDR3 reads TGTGCCAGCAGTCGCAGCCTCAATCAGCCCCAGCATTTT. This gives the protein CASSRSLNQPQHF.